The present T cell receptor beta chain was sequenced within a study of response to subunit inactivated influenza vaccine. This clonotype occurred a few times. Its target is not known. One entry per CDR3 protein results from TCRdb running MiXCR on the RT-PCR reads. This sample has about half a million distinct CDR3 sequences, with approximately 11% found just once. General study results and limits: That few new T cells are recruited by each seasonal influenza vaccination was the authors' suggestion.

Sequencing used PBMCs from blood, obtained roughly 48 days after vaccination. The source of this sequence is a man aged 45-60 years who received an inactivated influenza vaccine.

In nucleotides, the CDR3 is TGTGCCAGTCGGCCCGGATCGACTAACTATGGCTACACCTTC. This sequence encodes CASRPGSTNYGYTF. This sequence joins TRBV19 and TRBJ1-2; D is unresolved. Germline CDR1 and CDR2: LNHDA and SQIVND (reference sequence). The CDR3 is made up of 14 amino acids. Trimming took 8 bases from V and 0 from J, leaving 13 bases between them. Based on the CDR3 plus reference TRBV19 and TRBJ1-2, the full variable domain is DGGITQSPKYLFRKEGQNVTLSCEQNLNHDAMYWYRQDPGQGLRLIYYSQIVNDFQKGDIAEGYSVSREKKESFPLTVTSAQKNPTAFYLCASRPGSTNYGYTFGSGTRLTVV.